This passage covers 29 T cell receptor beta chains from one sample sequenced in a study of T cells in Graves' hyperthyroidism and ophthalmopathy. What was amplified from RNA transcripts were TCR beta CDR3 regions. Carried out on the TCR CDR3, a first-round RT-PCR used the HTBI primer set. TCRdb redid the calling of the multiplex PCR reads with MiXCR, one entry per CDR3 protein. Of 300,000 to 500,000 distinct CDR3 sequences detected, around an eighth appear once; the ten largest clones hold 25% to 30%. Sequencing was done on a sample of blood. The source of these receptors is a man over 45 with Graves' ophthalmopathy.

The V call is TRBV28, the J call TRBJ1-1; 8 bases agree with TRBD1. The V gene end was trimmed by 6 bases and the J gene end by 1 base; junction bases not matched to a gene: 7. In germline, CDR1 is MDHEN, CDR2 SYDVKM. This CDR3 spans 15 amino acids. The CDR3 DNA follows: TGTGCCAGCAGGGCCCTGACAGGGGAGAACACTGAAGCTTTCTTT. Translation gives CASRALTGENTEAFF.

This clonotype came up many times. J is TRBJ2-1 and V is TRBV15; TRBD2 aligns across 9 bases. CDR3 length equals 16 residues. Unmatched junction bases numbered 7, after V lost 3 bases and J lost 4 bases. The germline V gene encodes CDR1 LNHNV and CDR2 YYDKDF (reference sequence). The CDR3 DNA reads TGTGCCACCAGCAGGGCCACGGCGGGAGGGTACAATGAGCAGTTCTTC. This encodes CATSRATAGGYNEQFF.

CDR3 in DNA: TGTGCCAGCAGCATAGGGGCGGGTTACGAGCAGTACTTC. Amino acids: CASSIGAGYEQYF. The chain employs TRBV2 and TRBJ2-7; D tentatively fits TRBD1 or TRBD2 (5 bases each). The V and J ends lost 6 bases and 4 bases respectively, with 13 bases between them. The CDR3 loop spans 13 amino acids. Germline V lookup: CDR1 SNHLY, CDR2 FYNNEI.

This clonotype was counted many times. The chain links TRBV28 to TRBJ1-2, with a possible D match to TRBD1 (5 bases). Between the trimmed V and J ends, which lost 8 bases and 4 bases, there was a span of 14 bases. The CDR3 contains 13 residues. In germline, CDR1 is MDHEN, CDR2 SYDVKM. DNA of the CDR3: TGTGCCAGCTTCGACCGGGGGGTCTATGGCTACACCTTC. Translating gives CASFDRGVYGYTF.

This clonotype has only a few counts. The V and J genes are TRBV2 and TRBJ1-2; TRBD1 agrees at 12 bases. Trimming at V came to 8 bases and at J to 7 bases, leaving 2 bases not matched to a gene. Germline loops: CDR1 SNHLY, CDR2 FYNNEI. The CDR3 is 12 amino acids. The CDR3 protein is CASGTGGSGYTF. In DNA, the CDR3 is TGTGCCAGCGGGACAGGGGGCTCTGGCTACACCTTC.

This chain connects TRBV6-2 or TRBV6-3 to TRBJ1-1; no definite D call. Per the germline V gene, CDR1 is MNHEY and CDR2 is SVGEGT. This CDR3 comprises 13 residues. With 5 bases removed from V and 3 bases from J, the gap between germline ends came to 10 bases. Here the CDR3 reads CASSHRRYTEAFF. DNA for the CDR3: TGTGCCAGCAGTCATCGTCGGTACACTGAAGCTTTCTTT.

CDR3 loop: CSAGSAATSGRLHEQFF. CDR3 bases: TGCAGTGCTGGATCCGCCGCCACTAGCGGGAGATTGCATGAGCAGTTCTTC. This rearrangement joins TRBV20-1 to TRBJ2-1, with 11 bases matching TRBD2. Germline V lookup: CDR1 DFQATT, CDR2 SNEGSKA (reference sequence). CDR3 length: 17 amino acids. Germline trimming cut 5 bases from V and 8 bases from J; bases unmatched to any gene: 17.

This clonotype was counted at least ten times. The chain combines TRBV20-1 with TRBJ2-1; tentatively, D is TRBD1 or TRBD2 (5 bases each). This CDR3 is built from 14 residues. Germline assignment: CDR1 DFQATT and CDR2 SNEGSKA (reference sequence). Trimming left V 2 bases short and J 5 bases short, with 13 bases between. The CDR3 loop is CSARQGGEHNEQFF. The CDR3 DNA sequence: TGCAGTGCTAGACAGGGTGGGGAGCACAATGAGCAGTTCTTC.

This clonotype has a count of ten or more. The chain has TRBV6-1 and TRBJ2-1; D unclear. In germline, CDR1 is MNHNS, CDR2 SASEGT. This CDR3 is 15 amino acids long. Trimming pared 7 bases from V and 4 bases from J, leaving 17 bases between. CDR3 residues: CASTPAPYQYNEQFF. The CDR3 DNA is TGTGCCAGCACACCCGCCCCTTATCAATACAATGAGCAGTTCTTC.

The chain uses TRBV5-1 and TRBJ2-2, with no clear D. This CDR3 has 16 residues. V lost 2 bases and J lost 3, with 14 bases in between. The V gene's germline CDR1 is SGHRS and CDR2 YFSETQ. CDR3 in amino acids: CASSLSPTPDTGELFF. CDR3 sequence (DNA): TGCGCCAGCAGCTTATCACCAACTCCTGACACCGGGGAGCTGTTTTTT. Filled out from reference TRBV5-1 and TRBJ2-2, the complete variable domain reads KAGVTQTPRYLIKTRGQQVTLSCSPISGHRSVSWYQQTPGQGLQFLFEYFSETQRNKGNFPGRFSGRQFSNSRSEMNVSTLELGDSALYLCASSLSPTPDTGELFFGEGSRLTVL.

This chain connects TRBV2 to TRBJ2-1; 7 positions match TRBD2. Trimming cost V 5 bases and J 5 bases; bases outside gene matches: 6. In germline, CDR1 is SNHLY, CDR2 FYNNEI. This CDR3 contains 14 residues. CDR3: CASSPGLQNNEQFF. The CDR3 DNA is TGTGCCAGCAGTCCGGGACTACAAAACAATGAGCAGTTCTTC.

For this clonotype: A clone one base away is much larger, so this may be a read error. The chain is built from TRBV29-1 and TRBJ2-1, with D hard to call. Germline V gene lookup returns CDR1 SQVTM and CDR2 ANQGSEA. V lost 5 bases, J lost 8 bases, and 10 bases lay in between. The CDR3 is 11 amino acids. The CDR3 DNA follows: TGCAGCGTTCGACGAGACGATGAGCAGTTCTTC. It encodes CSVRRDDEQFF.

The table lists this clonotype with a few counts. V and J are TRBV20-1 and TRBJ1-1, with TRBD1 identical over 7 bases. V gave up 2 bases and J gave up 1 base; unmatched junction bases: 1. Germline lookup yields CDR1 DFQATT and CDR2 SNEGSKA (reference sequence). The CDR3 is 13 residues long. CDR3 protein: CSARRQGNTEAFF. Here the CDR3 DNA reads TGCAGTGCTAGAAGACAGGGGAACACTGAAGCTTTCTTT.

This clonotype showed up many times. The V and J genes are TRBV6-2 or TRBV6-3 and TRBJ1-5; D is perhaps TRBD1 (5 bases). V was trimmed by 7 bases and J by 6 bases, leaving 13 bases between them. Germline V gene data show CDR1 as MNHEY and CDR2 as SVGEGT. The CDR3 spans 13 residues. As DNA, the CDR3 is TGTGCCAGCATGGACACAGGTCTTCAGCCCCAGCATTTT. Its protein product is CASMDTGLQPQHF.

The table lists this clonotype with a few counts. The chain links TRBV19 to TRBJ2-2; 11 nucleotides match TRBD1. Germline-derived CDR1 and CDR2 are LNHDA and SQIVND (reference sequence). The CDR3 has 17 amino acids. V was clipped by 3 bases and J by 3 bases; unmatched bases: 6. CDR3 sequence reads: CASSIRTGGQHTGELFF. CDR3 coding DNA: TGTGCCAGTAGTATCCGGACAGGGGGCCAGCACACCGGGGAGCTGTTTTTT.

The chain is built from TRBV6-2 or TRBV6-3 and TRBJ2-7; D not certain. The CDR3 spans 12 residues. V was clipped by 9 bases and J by 5 bases, with 14 bases between them. Looked up from germline, CDR1 is MNHEY and CDR2 is SVGEGT. The CDR3 DNA follows: TGTGCCAGTCGCCAAGCGTACCACGAGCAGTACTTC. Translated: CASRQAYHEQYF.

The CDR3 protein is CASSGAGARTEAFF. CDR3 coding DNA: TGCGCCAGCAGCGGGGCGGGGGCGAGGACTGAAGCTTTCTTT. The chain joins TRBV5-1 to TRBJ1-1, with TRBD1 as a possible D gene (6 bases). Trimming took 4 bases from V and 5 from J, leaving 15 bases between them. Germline loops: CDR1 SGHRS, CDR2 YFSETQ. The CDR3 contains 14 residues.

This clonotype has a count of ten or more. A read error may produce the germline difference seen at one junction end. The chain links TRBV2 to TRBJ2-4; D remains unclear. CDR3 length: 11 amino acids. CDR1 is SNHLY, CDR2 FYNNEI, per germline. The CDR3 sequence: CASTAKNIQNF. Here the CDR3 DNA reads TGTGCCAGCACGGCCAAAAACATTCAGAACTTC. Full variable domain (remainder filled in from reference TRBV2 and TRBJ2-4): EPEVTQTPSHQVTQMGQEVILRCVPISNHLYFYWYRQILGQKVEFLVSFYNNEISEKSEIFDDQFSVERPDGSNFTLKIRSTKLEDSAMYFCASTAKNIQNFGAGTRLSVL.

This clonotype was seen a few times. The chain carries TRBV29-1 and TRBJ2-2, with 8 nucleotides matching TRBD2. Germline CDR1 SQVTM, CDR2 ANQGSEA. This CDR3 has 11 amino acids. Unmatched junction bases numbered 1, after V lost 7 bases and J lost 6 bases. CDR3 amino acids: CSAGGAGELFF. CDR3 bases: TGCAGCGCCGGGGGGGCCGGGGAGCTGTTTTTT.

This clonotype was seen only a few times. V is TRBV13 and J is TRBJ2-1; D is uncertain. V lost 1 base and J 10 bases, leaving 8 bases between the germline ends. In germline, CDR1 is PRHDT, CDR2 FYEKMQ (reference sequence). The length of the CDR3 is 12 residues. In nucleotides, the CDR3 is TGTGCCAGCAGCTTAGTACGGGCGGAGCAGTTCTTC. Amino acids: CASSLVRAEQFF.

The rearrangement joins TRBV6-6 to TRBJ2-1, with 7 positions matching TRBD2. With 0 bases clipped from V and 7 bases from J, the junction kept 9 bases outside the gene matches. The germline V gene encodes CDR1 MNHNY and CDR2 SVGAGI (reference sequence). This CDR3 spans 16 amino acids. CDR3 sequence reads: CASSYSGVTSKNEQFF. The CDR3 DNA follows: TGTGCCAGCAGTTACTCGGGAGTGACTAGCAAGAATGAGCAGTTCTTC.

This clonotype was seen many times. This chain joins TRBV20-1 and TRBJ2-3; TRBD2 matches 13 bases. The germline V gene encodes CDR1 DFQATT and CDR2 SNEGSKA (reference sequence). The CDR3 runs 15 residues. J was trimmed by 0 bases and V by 4 bases; bases with no gene match: 1. The CDR3 DNA reads as TGCAGTGCTATACTAGCGGGAGGGAGCACAGATACGCAGTATTTT. Amino acids: CSAILAGGSTDTQYF.

The chain uses TRBV20-1 and TRBJ2-1; possibly TRBD2 for D (6 bases). The CDR3 runs to 13 residues. The germline V gene encodes CDR1 DFQATT and CDR2 SNEGSKA (reference sequence). The V and J ends lost 0 bases and 6 bases respectively, with 9 bases between them. The CDR3 loop is CSAREVAANEQFF. CDR3 nucleotide sequence: TGCAGTGCTAGAGAAGTAGCGGCCAATGAGCAGTTCTTC.

J is TRBJ2-4 and V is TRBV20-1; 8 positions agree with TRBD2. Germline V gives CDR1 DFQATT, CDR2 SNEGSKA (reference sequence). This CDR3 region has 18 residues. Unmatched junction bases numbered 11, after V lost 0 bases and J lost 1 base. CDR3 residues: CSARDALAGVEAKNIQYF. CDR3 coding DNA: TGCAGTGCTAGAGATGCCCTAGCGGGCGTCGAGGCCAAAAACATTCAGTACTTC.

This clonotype has a count of ten or more. This rearrangement joins TRBV11-3 to TRBJ2-5; the D is unclear. Trimming cost V 1 base and J 5 bases, with 11 bases left between them. CDR1 SGHNT and CDR2 YENEEA come from the germline V gene. The CDR3 consists of 14 residues. CDR3 amino acids: CASSLVGVRETQYF. CDR3 bases: TGTGCCAGCAGCTTAGTAGGTGTGAGGGAGACCCAGTACTTC.

Many counts were recorded for this clonotype. V usage is TRBV28 and J usage is TRBJ1-6; perhaps TRBD1 as D (5 bases). Germline loops: CDR1 MDHEN, CDR2 SYDVKM. Trimming removed 3 bases from V and 9 bases from J, with 12 bases in between. The CDR3 totals 14 residues. The CDR3 sequence is CASSLRQGGSPLHF. Here the CDR3 DNA reads TGTGCCAGCAGTTTGCGTCAGGGCGGTTCACCCCTCCACTTT.

J is TRBJ2-4 and V is TRBV6-2 or TRBV6-3; D remains unclear. The germline gives CDR1 MNHEY, CDR2 SVGEGT. Trimming shortened V by 8 bases and J by 2 bases, and 16 bases separated the two germline ends. The CDR3 has 15 residues. The DNA of the CDR3 is TGTGCCAGCGCACATACCTCCCTATCCAAAAACATTCAGTACTTC. Amino acid sequence: CASAHTSLSKNIQYF.

The genes are TRBV5-1 and TRBJ2-5; D call uncertain. The CDR3 has 14 residues. The ends were cut back, 0 bases at V and 2 bases at J, with 8 bases in the middle. CDR1 is SGHRS, CDR2 YFSETQ, per germline. The CDR3 nucleotides are TGCGCCAGCAGCTTGGGTATTATACAAGAGACCCAGTACTTC. It is translated as CASSLGIIQETQYF.

This clonotype turned up a few times. V and J are TRBV15 and TRBJ1-2, with D maybe TRBD1 (5 bases). Germline V CDR1 and CDR2: LNHNV, YYDKDF (reference sequence). V dropped 6 bases and J dropped 7 bases, with 18 bases sitting between them. The CDR3 is made up of 14 amino acids. Written as DNA, the CDR3 is TGTGCCACCAGACCCGCGGGAAGGGGCGTTGGCTACACCTTC. The encoded protein is CATRPAGRGVGYTF.